The rows below give T cell receptor beta chains drawn from one sample of a study of vaccination and CD4 T cells after COVID-19. Antigens of these TCRs are unknown. TCRdb redid the calling of the PCR reads with MiXCR, one entry per CDR3 protein. The sample has roughly 15,000 distinct CDR3 sequences; 55% to 65% are singletons. Sample: CD4+ T cells from blood, cultured in vitro, taken after SARS-CoV-2 vaccination. The receptors derive from a human donor who had recovered from COVID-19. Each CDR3 is given with its conserved first and last residue. Fields, in order: CDR3 length, D gene, V gene, J gene, clone size, CDR3 DNA, CDR3 protein. A D gene is named only where the DNA matches it firmly. Clone size is stated in some rows and not others, as once, few, many or a class when expanded.

15,TRBD2,TRBV19,TRBJ2-3,-,TGTGCCAGTAGTTTCCTAGCGGGAGAGTCAGATACGCAGTATTTT,CASSFLAGESDTQYF
15,-,TRBV20-1,TRBJ2-7,-,TGCAGTGCTATATCTCAGAGGGCCGGTCTAGACGAGCAGTACTTC,CSAISQRAGLDEQYF
14,-,TRBV19,TRBJ1-1,-,TGTGCCAGTACCTGGCCCGGGGCTGACACTGAAGCTTTCTTT,CASTWPGADTEAFF
15,TRBD1,TRBV7-6,TRBJ1-1,-,TGTGCCAGCAGCGTTCGGGACAGGGTGAACACTGAAGCTTTCTTT,CASSVRDRVNTEAFF
13,TRBD1,TRBV6-2/TRBV6-3,TRBJ2-5,-,TGTGCCAGTTCTCAGGGGGCCCTGGAGACCCAGTACTTC,CASSQGALETQYF
15,-,TRBV30,TRBJ2-1,-,TGTGCCTGGAGTGTAGCCAGGGGAAACTACAATGAGCAGTTCTTC,CAWSVARGNYNEQFF
14,-,TRBV7-3,TRBJ2-5,-,TGTGCCAGCAGCTTACGGGGCAGGGGAGAGACCCAGTACTTC,CASSLRGRGETQYF
14,-,TRBV21-1,TRBJ2-7,-,TGTGCCAGCAGCAGCCGGGACAGGGGGTACGAGCAGTACTTC,CASSSRDRGYEQYF
14,-,TRBV7-9,TRBJ1-1,-,TGTGCCAGCAGCCAAACAGATATGAACACTGAAGCTTTCTTT,CASSQTDMNTEAFF
13,-,TRBV6-5,TRBJ1-2,few,TGTGCCAGCAGTTCCAATCGGATTTTGGGCTACACCTTC,CASSSNRILGYTF
15,TRBD2,TRBV6-5,TRBJ2-5,-,TGTGCCAGCAGTTCCCTGGGACTGGATCGGGGGGCCCAGTACTTC,CASSSLGLDRGAQYF
14,-,TRBV20-1,TRBJ2-7,-,TGCAGTGCTAGGAACCCGGAGGCTTCCTACGAGCAGTACTTC,CSARNPEASYEQYF
16,-,TRBV7-8,TRBJ1-5,-,TGTGCCAGCAGCCCCTTGTTATTGGGGAACAATCAGCCCCAGCATTTT,CASSPLLLGNNQPQHF
15,TRBD2,TRBV20-1,TRBJ2-3,few,TGCAGTGCTACCCGACTAGCGGGTAGCACAGATACGCAGTATTTT,CSATRLAGSTDTQYF
14,TRBD1,TRBV5-4,TRBJ2-7,-,TGTGCCAGCAGCTACAGACAGGGGGATGGGGAGCAGCACTTC,CASSYRQGDGEQHF
14,TRBD1,TRBV19,TRBJ1-5,once,TGTGCCAGTAACCTAGGGACAGGGAATCAGCCCCAGCATTTT,CASNLGTGNQPQHF
18,-,TRBV19,TRBJ2-2,-,TGTGCCAGTAGCCGGGCCGGGGCAGGGAATGTGGTCGCCGGGGAGCTGTTTTTT,CASSRAGAGNVVAGELFF
11,-,TRBV2,TRBJ1-1,-,TGTGCCAGCAGAAGGTCGGGGGACATCTTCTTT,CASRRSGDIFF
13,-,TRBV7-3,TRBJ2-2,-,TGTGCCAGCAGCTCCGGACCGAACGGGGAGCTGTTTTTT,CASSSGPNGELFF
16,TRBD1,TRBV7-9,TRBJ2-5,-,TGTGCCAGCAGCAGATTACAGGGGGCAGGGGGGGAGACCCAGTACTTC,CASSRLQGAGGETQYF
13,-,TRBV20-1,TRBJ1-5,few,TGCAGTGCTAGAGATGACCTCAATCAGCCCCAGCATTTT,CSARDDLNQPQHF
13,-,TRBV6-2/TRBV6-3,TRBJ1-5,-,TGTGCCAGCGCCGTCGCTAGCAATCAGCCCCAGCATTTT,CASAVASNQPQHF
13,-,TRBV20-1,TRBJ1-1,-,TGCAGTGCTAGAGCTACCATGAACACTGAAGCTTTCTTT,CSARATMNTEAFF
15,-,TRBV9,TRBJ1-2,-,TGTGCCAGCAGCGTAGGGGCAGGTTATAACTATGGCTACACCTTC,CASSVGAGYNYGYTF
15,-,TRBV6-1,TRBJ1-5,few,TGTGCCAGCAGTGGGTTGGCGGCTAGCAATCAGCCCCAGCATTTT,CASSGLAASNQPQHF
17,-,TRBV7-2,TRBJ2-2,-,TGTGCCAGCAGCAGGTCCCACATTAAAGGGGGCACCGGGGAGCTGTTTTTT,CASSRSHIKGGTGELFF
18,-,TRBV6-1,TRBJ1-1,-,TGTGCCAGCTTTACGCTCCGTCCGGGACACCGGATGAACACTGAAGCTTTCTTT,CASFTLRPGHRMNTEAFF
13,-,TRBV19,TRBJ2-4,-,TGTGCCAGTATGCAGGGAACCAAAAACATTCAGTACTTC,CASMQGTKNIQYF
14,TRBD1,TRBV19,TRBJ1-2,-,TGTGCCAGTAGTACCCGGACAGGGAACTATGGCTACACCTTC,CASSTRTGNYGYTF
13,-,TRBV6-2/TRBV6-3,TRBJ2-7,-,TGTGCCAGCAGTTACACGTGGGGGTCCGAGCAGTACTTC,CASSYTWGSEQYF
16,TRBD1,TRBV2,TRBJ1-5,-,TGTGCCAGCAGTGGACAGGGGGCGCGGAGCAATCAGCCCCAGCATTTT,CASSGQGARSNQPQHF
15,TRBD1,TRBV15,TRBJ2-7,-,TGTGCCACCGGAAGGGACAGGGGGAGTTCCTACGAGCAGTACTTC,CATGRDRGSSYEQYF
14,-,TRBV20-1,TRBJ1-1,-,TGCAGTGCTAAGACAGGCAGAGTGAACACTGAAGCTTTCTTT,CSAKTGRVNTEAFF
14,-,TRBV14,TRBJ1-6,-,TGTGCCAGCAGCCTGACACGGCGGAATTCACCCCTCCACTTT,CASSLTRRNSPLHF
14,-,TRBV28,TRBJ1-3,few,TGTGCCAGCAGTTTTCCCGGCTCTGGAAACACCATATATTTT,CASSFPGSGNTIYF
16,TRBD2,TRBV2,TRBJ2-7,-,TGTGCCAGCAGCGGAACGGGACTAGCGGGAGCCTACGAGCAGTACTTC,CASSGTGLAGAYEQYF
18,TRBD1,TRBV6-2/TRBV6-3,TRBJ2-7,-,TGTGCCAGCAATAGCCGGGACAGGCAGGTTTACGACTCCTACGAGCAGTACTTC,CASNSRDRQVYDSYEQYF